This is a list of T cell receptor beta chains from one sample in a study of radiation and T cells in renal cell carcinoma. Sequenced by immunoSEQ multiplex PCR; TCRdb stores in-frame clones only, minus some. This sample has approximately 150,000 clones, with 70% to 90% found just once. Material: blood, obtained from a patient whose treatment included radiotherapy and nephrectomy. Every receptor here comes from a woman aged 45-60 years with renal cell carcinoma. CDR3s leave out the opening cysteine and the closing phenylalanine or tryptophan.

j_gene: TRBJ2-7
v_gene: TRBV28
CDR3aa: ASSLSMGNYEQY

j_gene: TRBJ1-1
v_gene: TRBV7-2
CDR3aa: ASSLERFEAF

j_gene: TRBJ2-7
v_gene: TRBV6-1
CDR3aa: ATGTSVSYEQY

j_gene: TRBJ2-7
v_gene: TRBV10-3
CDR3aa: AIRGSYEQY

j_gene: TRBJ2-1
v_gene: TRBV10-1
CDR3aa: ASSESRGGMNEQF

j_gene: TRBJ1-1
v_gene: TRBV5-1
CDR3aa: ASNQGIETEAF

j_gene: TRBJ2-5
v_gene: TRBV2
CDR3aa: ASSVEVRSETQY

j_gene: TRBJ1-5
v_gene: TRBV19
CDR3aa: ASSGQRTWH

j_gene: TRBJ2-5
v_gene: TRBV5-4
CDR3aa: ASSYRETQY

j_gene: TRBJ2-2
v_gene: TRBV19
CDR3aa: ASESLGTGNTGELF

j_gene: TRBJ2-7
v_gene: TRBV7-2
CDR3aa: ASSFGFSYEQY

j_gene: TRBJ2-5
v_gene: TRBV7-2
CDR3aa: ASSSGLAGVTQY

j_gene: TRBJ2-1
v_gene: TRBV25-1
CDR3aa: ASSDNRGYNEQF

j_gene: TRBJ1-1
v_gene: TRBV7-9
CDR3aa: ASSPKNTEAF

j_gene: TRBJ1-1
v_gene: TRBV7-9
CDR3aa: ASSSNLGQAETEAF

j_gene: TRBJ2-7
v_gene: TRBV6-4
CDR3aa: ASSAQPTYEQY

j_gene: TRBJ1-2
v_gene: TRBV13
CDR3aa: ASSLYEGYT

j_gene: TRBJ2-5
v_gene: TRBV7-2
CDR3aa: ASSFGYSMETQY

j_gene: TRBJ2-1
v_gene: TRBV6-5
CDR3aa: ASSYSSAGNEQF

j_gene: TRBJ2-6
v_gene: TRBV27
CDR3aa: ASTLGSGANVLT

j_gene: TRBJ1-3
v_gene: TRBV6-6
CDR3aa: ASRSGAGGNTIY

j_gene: TRBJ1-3
v_gene: TRBV4-3
CDR3aa: ASSQGTVSGNTIY

j_gene: TRBJ1-6
v_gene: TRBV6-6
CDR3aa: ASSTGTAPLH

j_gene: TRBJ1-6
v_gene: TRBV11-3
CDR3aa: ASSLGDSRAPLH

j_gene: TRBJ1-2
v_gene: TRBV10-1
CDR3aa: ASSPGHLANYGYT

j_gene: TRBJ2-6
v_gene: TRBV9
CDR3aa: ASSVDLGTSFSGANVLT

j_gene: TRBJ1-6
v_gene: TRBV4-3
CDR3aa: ASSQNGGRNNSPLH

j_gene: TRBJ2-7
v_gene: TRBV6-5
CDR3aa: ASRRQGSLSYEQY

j_gene: TRBJ2-7
v_gene: TRBV30
CDR3aa: AWSGTANWHEQY

j_gene: TRBJ1-5
v_gene: TRBV18
CDR3aa: ASSPNRGVSNQPQH

j_gene: TRBJ1-4
v_gene: TRBV7-2
CDR3aa: ASSITPEYEKLF

j_gene: TRBJ2-3
v_gene: TRBV10-3
CDR3aa: AISSNTDTQY

j_gene: TRBJ2-2
v_gene: TRBV5-1
CDR3aa: ASSSGLADTGELF

j_gene: TRBJ2-3
v_gene: TRBV5-6
CDR3aa: ASSPLGVGGALSTDTQY